This TCR beta chain stems from a study of cytomegalovirus exposure and HLA in healthy donors. For the study at large: Some 85 million unique TCRs, all from HLA-typed donors, were included in an early release of the data.

The PCR ran on 60 Vbeta and 13 Jbeta primers. Here immunoSEQ multiplex PCR was the method, and the copy in TCRdb shows in-frame clones only, minus some. The table lists around 140,000 clones. V was cut by 4 bases and J by 8 bases, with 18 bases left in between. CDR1 and CDR2 (germline): SGHKS, YYEKEE (reference sequence). The CDR3 sequence is 14 residues long. Whole-study results and caveats: In an earlier analysis, productive rearrangement rates for most beta V segments clustered near 87% or 30%. As a later analysis showed, a missense DCLRE1C variant was linked to trimming of TCR beta V- and J-genes. The classifier reportedly diagnosed cytomegalovirus status with high sensitivity and specificity.

A word on this clone: What it binds is unknown.

What was sequenced was PBMCs. The V call is TRBV5-5, the J call TRBJ1-2; perhaps TRBD1 as D (6 bases). This sequence was found in a woman between 35 and 50 years old in good health and CMV-seronegative. CDR3: CASSLGPGAGGYTF. The CDR3 DNA is TGTGCCAGCAGCCTGGGCCCAGGGGCGGGCGGCTACACCTTC.